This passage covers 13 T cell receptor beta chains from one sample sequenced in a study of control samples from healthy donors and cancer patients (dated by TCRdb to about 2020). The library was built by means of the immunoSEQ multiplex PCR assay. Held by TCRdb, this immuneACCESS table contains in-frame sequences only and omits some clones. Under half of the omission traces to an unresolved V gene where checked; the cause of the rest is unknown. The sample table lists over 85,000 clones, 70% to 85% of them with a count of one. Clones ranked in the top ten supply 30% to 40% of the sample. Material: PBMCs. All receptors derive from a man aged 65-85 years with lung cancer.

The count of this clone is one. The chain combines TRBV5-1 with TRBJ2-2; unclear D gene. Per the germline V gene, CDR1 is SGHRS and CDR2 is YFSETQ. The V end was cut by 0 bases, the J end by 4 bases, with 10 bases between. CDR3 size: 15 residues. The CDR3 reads CASSLASVGTGELFF. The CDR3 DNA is TGCGCCAGCAGCTTGGCTAGTGTCGGCACCGGGGAGCTGTTTTTT.

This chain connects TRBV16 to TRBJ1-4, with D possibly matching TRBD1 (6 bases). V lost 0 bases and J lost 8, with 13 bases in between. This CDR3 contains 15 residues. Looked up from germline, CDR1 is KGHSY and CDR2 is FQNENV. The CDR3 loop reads CASSQSGGPGEKLFF. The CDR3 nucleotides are TGTGCCAGCAGCCAATCGGGGGGGCCGGGAGAAAAACTGTTTTTT.

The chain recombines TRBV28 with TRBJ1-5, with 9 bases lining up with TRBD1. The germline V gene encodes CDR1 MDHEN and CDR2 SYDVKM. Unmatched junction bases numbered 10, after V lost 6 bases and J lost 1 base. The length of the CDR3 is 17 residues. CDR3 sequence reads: CASRPFIGQGSNQPQHF. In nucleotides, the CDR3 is TGTGCCAGCAGGCCCTTTATAGGACAGGGGAGCAATCAGCCCCAGCATTTT.

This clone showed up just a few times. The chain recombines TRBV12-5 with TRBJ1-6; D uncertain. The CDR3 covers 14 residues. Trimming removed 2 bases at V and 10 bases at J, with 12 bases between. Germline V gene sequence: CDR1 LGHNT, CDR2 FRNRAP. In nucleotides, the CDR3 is TGTGCTAGTGGTTTGAGGACGGGGTACTCACCCCTCCACTTT. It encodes CASGLRTGYSPLHF.

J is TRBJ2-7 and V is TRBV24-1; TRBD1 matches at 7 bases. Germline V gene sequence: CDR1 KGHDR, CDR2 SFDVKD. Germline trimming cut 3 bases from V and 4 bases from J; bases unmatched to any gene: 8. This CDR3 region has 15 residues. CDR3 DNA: TGTGCCACCAGTGATCCCAAGACAGGGATATACGAGCAGTACTTC. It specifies CATSDPKTGIYEQYF.

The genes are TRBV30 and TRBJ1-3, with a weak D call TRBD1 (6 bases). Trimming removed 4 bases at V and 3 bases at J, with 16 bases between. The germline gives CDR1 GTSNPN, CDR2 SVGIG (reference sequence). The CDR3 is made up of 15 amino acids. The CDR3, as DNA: TGTGCCTGGACTATCCAGGGGCAGGGTGGAAACACCATATATTTT. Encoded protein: CAWTIQGQGGNTIYF.

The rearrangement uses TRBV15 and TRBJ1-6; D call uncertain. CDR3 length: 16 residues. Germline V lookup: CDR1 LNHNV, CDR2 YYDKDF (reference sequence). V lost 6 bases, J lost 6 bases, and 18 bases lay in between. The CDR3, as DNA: TGTGCCACCAGTGCCTTAGCAGGACGGGCTAATTCACCCCTCCACTTT. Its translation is CATSALAGRANSPLHF. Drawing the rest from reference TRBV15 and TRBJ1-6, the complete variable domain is DAMVIQNPRYQVTQFGKPVTLSCSQTLNHNVMYWYQQKSSQAPKLLFHYYDKDFNNEADTPDNFQSRRPNTSFCFLDIRSPGLGDTAMYLCATSALAGRANSPLHFGNGTRLTVT.

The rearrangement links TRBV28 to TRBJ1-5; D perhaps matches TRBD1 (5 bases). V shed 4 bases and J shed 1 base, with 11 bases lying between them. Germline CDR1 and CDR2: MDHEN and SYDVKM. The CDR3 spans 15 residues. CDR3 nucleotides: TGTGCCAGCAGTTCAGACAGTTGGAGCAATCAGCCCCAGCATTTT. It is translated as CASSSDSWSNQPQHF. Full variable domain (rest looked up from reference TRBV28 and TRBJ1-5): DVKVTQSSRYLVKRTGEKVFLECVQDMDHENMFWYRQDPGLGLRLIYFSYDVKMKEKGDIPEGYSVSREKKERFSLILESASTNQTSMYLCASSSDSWSNQPQHFGDGTRLSIL.

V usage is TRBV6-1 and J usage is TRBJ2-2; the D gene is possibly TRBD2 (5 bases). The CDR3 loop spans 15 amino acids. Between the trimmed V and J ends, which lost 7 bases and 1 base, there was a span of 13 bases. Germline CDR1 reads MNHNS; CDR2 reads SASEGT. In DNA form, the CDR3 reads TGTGCCAGCAAAGGACGACGGGAGAACACCGGGGAGCTGTTTTTT. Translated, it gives CASKGRRENTGELFF.

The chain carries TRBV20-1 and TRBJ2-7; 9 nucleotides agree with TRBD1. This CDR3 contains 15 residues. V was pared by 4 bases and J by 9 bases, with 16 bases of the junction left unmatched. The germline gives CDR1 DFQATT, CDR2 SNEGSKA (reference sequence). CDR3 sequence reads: CSAIETGTGKPLQYF. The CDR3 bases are TGCAGTGCTATTGAAACCGGGACAGGGAAGCCGCTGCAGTACTTC.

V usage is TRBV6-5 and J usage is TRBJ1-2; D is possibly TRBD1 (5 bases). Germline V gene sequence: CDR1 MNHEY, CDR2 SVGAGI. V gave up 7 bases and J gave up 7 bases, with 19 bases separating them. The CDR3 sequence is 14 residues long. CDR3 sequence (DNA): TGTGCCAGCACCACCGACACGGGGCGGGTTGGCTACACCTTC. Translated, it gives CASTTDTGRVGYTF.

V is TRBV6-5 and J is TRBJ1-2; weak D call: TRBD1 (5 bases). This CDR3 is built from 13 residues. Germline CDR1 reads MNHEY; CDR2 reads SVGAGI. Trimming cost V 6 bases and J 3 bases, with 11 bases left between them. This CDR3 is CASRSSGYYGYTF. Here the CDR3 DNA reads TGTGCCAGCAGGTCATCAGGGTACTATGGCTACACCTTC.

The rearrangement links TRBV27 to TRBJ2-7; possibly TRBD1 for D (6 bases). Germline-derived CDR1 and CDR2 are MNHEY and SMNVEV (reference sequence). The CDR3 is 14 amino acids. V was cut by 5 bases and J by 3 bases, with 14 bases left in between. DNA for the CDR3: TGTGCCAGCAGTGCTTACCTGGGACACTACGAGCAGTACTTC. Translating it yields CASSAYLGHYEQYF.